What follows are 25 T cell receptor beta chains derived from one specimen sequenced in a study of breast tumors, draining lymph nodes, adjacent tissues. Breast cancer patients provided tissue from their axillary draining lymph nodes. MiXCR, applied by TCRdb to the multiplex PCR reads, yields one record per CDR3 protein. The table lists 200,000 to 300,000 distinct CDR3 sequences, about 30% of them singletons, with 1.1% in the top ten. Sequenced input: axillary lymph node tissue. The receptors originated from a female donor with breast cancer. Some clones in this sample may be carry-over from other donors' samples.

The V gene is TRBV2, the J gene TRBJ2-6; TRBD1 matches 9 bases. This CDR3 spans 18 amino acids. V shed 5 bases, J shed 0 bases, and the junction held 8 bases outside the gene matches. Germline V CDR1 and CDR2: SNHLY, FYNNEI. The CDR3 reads CASSWDRALSSGANVLTF. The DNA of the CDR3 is TGTGCCAGCAGTTGGGACAGGGCGCTAAGCTCTGGGGCCAACGTCCTGACTTTC.

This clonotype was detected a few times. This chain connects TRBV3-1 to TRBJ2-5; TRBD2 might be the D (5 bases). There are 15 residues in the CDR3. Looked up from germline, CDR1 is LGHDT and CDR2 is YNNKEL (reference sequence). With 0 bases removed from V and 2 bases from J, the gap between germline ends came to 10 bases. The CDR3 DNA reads TGTGCCAGCAGCCAAGATTGGCGGGCACAAGAGACCCAGTACTTC. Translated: CASSQDWRAQETQYF.

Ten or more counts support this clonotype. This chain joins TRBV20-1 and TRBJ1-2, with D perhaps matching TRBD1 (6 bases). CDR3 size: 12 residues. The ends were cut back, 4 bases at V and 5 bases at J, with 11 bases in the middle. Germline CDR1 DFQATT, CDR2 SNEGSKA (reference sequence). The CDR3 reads CSATGTTYGYTF. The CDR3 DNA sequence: TGCAGTGCTACCGGGACAACATATGGCTACACCTTC.

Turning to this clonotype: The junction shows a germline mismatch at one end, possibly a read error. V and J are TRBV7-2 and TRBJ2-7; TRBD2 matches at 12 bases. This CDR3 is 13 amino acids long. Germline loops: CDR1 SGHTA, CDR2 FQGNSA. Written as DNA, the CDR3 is TGTGCCAGCAGTTCGACTAGCGGGGGACGGTCCATCTTC. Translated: CASSSTSGGRSIF.

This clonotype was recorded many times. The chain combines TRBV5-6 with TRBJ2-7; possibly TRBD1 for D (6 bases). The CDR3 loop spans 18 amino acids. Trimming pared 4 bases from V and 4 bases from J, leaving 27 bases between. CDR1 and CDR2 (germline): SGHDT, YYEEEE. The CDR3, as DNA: TGTGCCAGCAGCACTGACCGGGACAATACTTATTCGGGGTACGAGCAGTACTTC. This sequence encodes CASSTDRDNTYSGYEQYF.

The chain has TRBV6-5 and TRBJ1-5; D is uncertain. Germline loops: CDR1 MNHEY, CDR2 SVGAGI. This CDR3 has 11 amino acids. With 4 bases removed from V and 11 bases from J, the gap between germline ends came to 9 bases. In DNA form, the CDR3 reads TGTGCCAGCAGTTCTCGGGAGACCCAGCATTTT. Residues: CASSSRETQHF.

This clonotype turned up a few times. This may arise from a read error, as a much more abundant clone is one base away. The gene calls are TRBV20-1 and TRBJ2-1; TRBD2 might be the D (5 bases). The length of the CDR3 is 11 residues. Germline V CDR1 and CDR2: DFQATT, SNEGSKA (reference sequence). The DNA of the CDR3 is TGCAGTGCAATAGACTACGCCGAGCAGTCCTTC. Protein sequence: CSAIDYAEQSF.

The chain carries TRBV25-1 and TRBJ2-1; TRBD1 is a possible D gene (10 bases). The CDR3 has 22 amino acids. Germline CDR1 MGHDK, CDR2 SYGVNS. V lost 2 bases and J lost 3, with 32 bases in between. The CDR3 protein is CASSELIRDRGSTSGDYNEQFF. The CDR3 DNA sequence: TGTGCCAGCAGTGAACTTATCCGGGACAGGGGATCGACTAGCGGAGACTACAATGAGCAGTTCTTC.

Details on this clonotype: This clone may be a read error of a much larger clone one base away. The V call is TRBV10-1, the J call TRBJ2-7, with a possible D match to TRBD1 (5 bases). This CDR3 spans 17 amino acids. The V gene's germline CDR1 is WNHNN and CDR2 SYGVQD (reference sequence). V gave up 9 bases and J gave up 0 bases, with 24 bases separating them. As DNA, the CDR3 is TGCGCCAGTGAGTCCGGAAGGGGCTTGATTAGCTCCTACGAGCAGTACTTC. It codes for CASESGRGLISSYEQYF.

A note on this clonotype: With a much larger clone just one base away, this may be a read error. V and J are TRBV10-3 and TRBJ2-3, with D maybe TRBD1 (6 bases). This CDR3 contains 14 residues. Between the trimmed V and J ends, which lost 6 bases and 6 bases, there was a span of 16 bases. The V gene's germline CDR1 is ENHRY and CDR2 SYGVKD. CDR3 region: CAISHRDEDDTQYF. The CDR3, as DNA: TGTGCCATCAGCCACAGGGACGAGGACGATACGCAGTATTTT.

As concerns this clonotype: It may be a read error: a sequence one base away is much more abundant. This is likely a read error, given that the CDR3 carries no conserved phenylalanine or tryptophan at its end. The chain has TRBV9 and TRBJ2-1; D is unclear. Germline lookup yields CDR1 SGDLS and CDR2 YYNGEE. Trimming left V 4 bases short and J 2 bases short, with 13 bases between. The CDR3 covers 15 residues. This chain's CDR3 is CASSLGRATYNEQFL. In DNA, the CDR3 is TGTGCCAGCAGCCTCGGAAGAGCGACCTACAATGAGCAGTTCCTC.

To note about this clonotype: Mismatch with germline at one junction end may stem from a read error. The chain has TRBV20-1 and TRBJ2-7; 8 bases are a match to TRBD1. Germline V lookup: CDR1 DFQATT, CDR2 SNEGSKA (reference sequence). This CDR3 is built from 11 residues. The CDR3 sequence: CSAHRGYEQSF. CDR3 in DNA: TGCAGTGCTCACAGGGGGTACGAGCAGTCCTTC.

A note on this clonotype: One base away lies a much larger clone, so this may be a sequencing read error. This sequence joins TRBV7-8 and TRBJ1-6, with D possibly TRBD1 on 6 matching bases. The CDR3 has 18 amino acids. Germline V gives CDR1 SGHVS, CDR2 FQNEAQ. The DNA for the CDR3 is TGTGCCAGCAGCCCGCGAAATACAGGGAGCTCCTATAATCCACCCCTCCACTTT. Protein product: CASSPRNTGSSYNPPLHF.

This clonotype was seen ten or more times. The CDR3 nucleotides are TGTGCCAGCCAAGGGGGGACTAGCGACCAAGAGACCCAGTACTTC. This sequence encodes CASQGGTSDQETQYF. V usage is TRBV7-8 and J usage is TRBJ2-5; 10 bases fit TRBD2. Germline trimming cut 8 bases from V and 0 bases from J; bases unmatched to any gene: 6. CDR1 and CDR2 (germline): SGHVS, FQNEAQ. The CDR3 runs to 15 residues.

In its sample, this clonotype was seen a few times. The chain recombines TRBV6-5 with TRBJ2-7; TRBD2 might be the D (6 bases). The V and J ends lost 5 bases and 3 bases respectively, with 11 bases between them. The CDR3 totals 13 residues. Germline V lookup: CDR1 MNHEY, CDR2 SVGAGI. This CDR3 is CASSHREFYEQYF. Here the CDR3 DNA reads TGTGCCAGCAGTCACCGGGAGTTCTACGAGCAGTACTTC.

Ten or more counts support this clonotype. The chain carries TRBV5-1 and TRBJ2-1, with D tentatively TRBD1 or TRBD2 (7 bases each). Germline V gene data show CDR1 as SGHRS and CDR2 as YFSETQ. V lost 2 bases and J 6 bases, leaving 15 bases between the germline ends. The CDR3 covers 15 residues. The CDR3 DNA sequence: TGCGCCAGCAGCTTAGGGCAGGGGGGGATCAATGAGCAGTTCTTC. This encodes CASSLGQGGINEQFF.

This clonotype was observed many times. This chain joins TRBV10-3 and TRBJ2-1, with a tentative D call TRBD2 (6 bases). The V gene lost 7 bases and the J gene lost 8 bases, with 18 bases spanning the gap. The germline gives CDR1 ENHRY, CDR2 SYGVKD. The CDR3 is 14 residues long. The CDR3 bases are TGTGCCATCAAAAACCCCGGGAGTGCCTATGAGCAGTTCTTC. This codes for CAIKNPGSAYEQFF.

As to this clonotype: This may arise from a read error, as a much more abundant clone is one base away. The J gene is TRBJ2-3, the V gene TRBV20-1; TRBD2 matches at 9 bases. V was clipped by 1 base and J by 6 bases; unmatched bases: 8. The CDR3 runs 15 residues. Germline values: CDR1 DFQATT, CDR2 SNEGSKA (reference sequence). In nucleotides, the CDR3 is TGCAGTGCTAGAGGTGCGGGAGGGCCGGCTGATACGCAGTATTTT. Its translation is CSARGAGGPADTQYF.

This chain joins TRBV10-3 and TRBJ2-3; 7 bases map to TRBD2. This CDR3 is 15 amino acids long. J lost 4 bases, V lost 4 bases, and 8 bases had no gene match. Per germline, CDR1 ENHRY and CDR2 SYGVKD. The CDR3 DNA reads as TGTGCCATCAGTGGAGAGGGAGGGACGGCAGATACGCAGTATTTT. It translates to CAISGEGGTADTQYF.

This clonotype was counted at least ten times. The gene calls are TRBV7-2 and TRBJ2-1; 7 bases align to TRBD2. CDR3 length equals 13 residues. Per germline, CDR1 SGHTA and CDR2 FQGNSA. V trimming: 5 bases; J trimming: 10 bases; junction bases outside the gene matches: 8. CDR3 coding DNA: TGTGCCAGCAGCCCGGGGAGGGTATTCGAGCAGTTCTTC. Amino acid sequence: CASSPGRVFEQFF.

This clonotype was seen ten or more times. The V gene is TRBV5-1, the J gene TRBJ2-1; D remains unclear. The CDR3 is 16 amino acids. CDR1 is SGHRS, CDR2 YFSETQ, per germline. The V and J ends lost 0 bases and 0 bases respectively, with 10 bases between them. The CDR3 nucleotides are TGCGCCAGCAGCTTGGGGACGGTGAACTCCTACAATGAGCAGTTCTTC. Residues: CASSLGTVNSYNEQFF.

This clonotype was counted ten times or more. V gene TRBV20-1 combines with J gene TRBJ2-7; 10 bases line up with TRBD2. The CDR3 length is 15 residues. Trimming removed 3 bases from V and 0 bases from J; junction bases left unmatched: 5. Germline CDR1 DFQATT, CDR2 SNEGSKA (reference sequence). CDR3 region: CSARPTSGLSYEQYF. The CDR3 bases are TGCAGTGCTAGGCCGACTAGCGGGCTCTCCTACGAGCAGTACTTC.

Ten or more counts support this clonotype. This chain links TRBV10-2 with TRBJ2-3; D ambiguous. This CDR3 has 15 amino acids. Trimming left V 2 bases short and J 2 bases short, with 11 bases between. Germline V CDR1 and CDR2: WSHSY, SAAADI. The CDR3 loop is CASSEKGAVTDTQYF. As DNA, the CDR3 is TGCGCCAGCAGTGAGAAGGGTGCGGTCACAGATACGCAGTATTTT.

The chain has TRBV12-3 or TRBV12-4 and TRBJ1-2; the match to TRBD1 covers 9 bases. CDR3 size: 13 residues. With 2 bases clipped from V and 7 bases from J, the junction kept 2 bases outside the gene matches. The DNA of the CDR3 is TGTGCCAGCAGTTTACGACAGGGGGGTGGCTACACCTTC. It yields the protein CASSLRQGGGYTF.

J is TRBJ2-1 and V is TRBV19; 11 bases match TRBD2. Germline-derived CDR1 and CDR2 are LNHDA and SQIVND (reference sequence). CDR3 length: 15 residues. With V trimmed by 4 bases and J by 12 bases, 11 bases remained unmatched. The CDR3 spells CASSNRLAGLEGQFF. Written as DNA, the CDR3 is TGTGCCAGTAGTAACCGACTAGCGGGGCTTGAGGGGCAGTTCTTC.